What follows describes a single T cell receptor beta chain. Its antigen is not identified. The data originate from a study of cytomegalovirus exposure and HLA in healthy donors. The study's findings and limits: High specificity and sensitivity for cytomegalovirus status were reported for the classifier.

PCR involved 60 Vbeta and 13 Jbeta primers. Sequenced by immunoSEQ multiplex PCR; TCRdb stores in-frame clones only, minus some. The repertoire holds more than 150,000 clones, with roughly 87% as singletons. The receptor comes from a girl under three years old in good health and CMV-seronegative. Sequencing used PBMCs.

The CDR3: CASSLNGGGSSYNEQFF. The DNA of the CDR3 is TGTGCCAGCAGCTTAAACGGCGGGGGGAGCTCCTACAATGAGCAGTTCTTC. J is TRBJ2-1 and V is TRBV7-3, with TRBD2 matching 8 bases. The CDR3 covers 17 residues. Germline V gene lookup returns CDR1 SGHTA and CDR2 FQGTGA. V lost 1 base, J lost 0 bases, and 5 bases stayed unmatched. Combining the CDR3 with reference TRBV7-3 and TRBJ2-1 gives the whole variable domain GAGVSQTPSNKVTEKGKYVELRCDPISGHTALYWYRQSLGQGPEFLIYFQGTGAADDSGLPNDRFFAVRPEGSVSTLKIQRTERGDSAVYLCASSLNGGGSSYNEQFFGPGTRLTVL.